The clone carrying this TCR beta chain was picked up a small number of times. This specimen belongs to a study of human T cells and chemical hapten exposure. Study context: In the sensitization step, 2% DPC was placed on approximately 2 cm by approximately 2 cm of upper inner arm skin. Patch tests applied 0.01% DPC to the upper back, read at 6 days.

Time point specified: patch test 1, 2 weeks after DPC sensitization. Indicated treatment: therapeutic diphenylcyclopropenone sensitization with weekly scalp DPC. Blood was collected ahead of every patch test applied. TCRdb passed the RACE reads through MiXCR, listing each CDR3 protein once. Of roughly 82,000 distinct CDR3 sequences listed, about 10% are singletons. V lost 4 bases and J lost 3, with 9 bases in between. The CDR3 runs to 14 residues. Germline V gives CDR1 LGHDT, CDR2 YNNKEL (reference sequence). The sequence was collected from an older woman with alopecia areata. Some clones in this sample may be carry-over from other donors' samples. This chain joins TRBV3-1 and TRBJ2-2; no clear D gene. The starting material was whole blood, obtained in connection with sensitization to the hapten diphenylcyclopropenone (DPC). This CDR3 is CASSPLLDTGELFF. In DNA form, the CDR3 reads TGTGCCAGCAGCCCTCTCCTGGACACCGGGGAGCTGTTTTTT. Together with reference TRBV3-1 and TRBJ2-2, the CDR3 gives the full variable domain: DTAVSQTPKYLVTQMGNDKSIKCEQNLGHDTMYWYKQDSKKFLKIMFSYNNKELIINETVPNRFSPKSPDKAHLNLHINSLELGDSAVYFCASSPLLDTGELFFGEGSRLTVL.